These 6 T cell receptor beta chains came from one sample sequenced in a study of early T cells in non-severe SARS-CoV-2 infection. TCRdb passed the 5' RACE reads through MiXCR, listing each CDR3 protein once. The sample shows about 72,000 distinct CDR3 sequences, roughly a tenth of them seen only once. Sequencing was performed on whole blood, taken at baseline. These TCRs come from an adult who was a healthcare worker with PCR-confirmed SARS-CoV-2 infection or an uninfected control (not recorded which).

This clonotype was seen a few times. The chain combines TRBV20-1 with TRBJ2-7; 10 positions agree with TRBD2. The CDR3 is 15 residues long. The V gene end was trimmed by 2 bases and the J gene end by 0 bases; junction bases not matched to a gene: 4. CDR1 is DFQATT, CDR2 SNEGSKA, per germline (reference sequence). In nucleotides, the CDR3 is TGCAGTGCTAGACCCCTAGCGGGGGCCTCCTACGAGCAGTACTTC. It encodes CSARPLAGASYEQYF.

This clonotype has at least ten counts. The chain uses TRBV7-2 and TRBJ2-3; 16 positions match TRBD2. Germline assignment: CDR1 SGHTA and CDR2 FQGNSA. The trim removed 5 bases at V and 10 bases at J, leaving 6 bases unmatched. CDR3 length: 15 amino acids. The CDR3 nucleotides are TGTGCCAGCAGCGCCGGGACTAGCGGGGGGGGCCCGCAGTATTTT. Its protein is CASSAGTSGGGPQYF.

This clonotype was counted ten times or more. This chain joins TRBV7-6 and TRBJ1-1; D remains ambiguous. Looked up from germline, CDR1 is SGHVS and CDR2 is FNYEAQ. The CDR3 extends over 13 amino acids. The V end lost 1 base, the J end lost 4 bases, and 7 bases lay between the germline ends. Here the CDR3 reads CASSLGQITEAFF. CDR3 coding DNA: TGTGCCAGCAGCTTAGGTCAGATCACTGAAGCTTTCTTT.

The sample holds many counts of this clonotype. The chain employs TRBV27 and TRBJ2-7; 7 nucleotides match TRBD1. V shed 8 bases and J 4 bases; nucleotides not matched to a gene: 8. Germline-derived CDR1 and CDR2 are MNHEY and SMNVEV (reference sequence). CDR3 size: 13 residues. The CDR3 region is CASGDREDYEQYF. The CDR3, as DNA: TGTGCCAGCGGGGACAGAGAGGATTACGAGCAGTACTTC.

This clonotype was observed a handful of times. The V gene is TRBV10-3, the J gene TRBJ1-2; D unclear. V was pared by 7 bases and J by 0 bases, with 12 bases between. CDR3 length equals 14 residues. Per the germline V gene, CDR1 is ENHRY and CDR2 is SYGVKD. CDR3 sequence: CAIMKDVANYGYTF. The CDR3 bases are TGTGCCATCATGAAGGATGTAGCTAACTATGGCTACACCTTC.

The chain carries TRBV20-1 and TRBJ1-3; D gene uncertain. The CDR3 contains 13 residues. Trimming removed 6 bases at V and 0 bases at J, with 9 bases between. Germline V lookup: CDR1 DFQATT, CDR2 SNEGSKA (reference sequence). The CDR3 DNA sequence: TGCAGTGCCCCTTCCCTCTCTGGAAACACCATATATTTT. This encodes CSAPSLSGNTIYF.